Following are 17 T cell receptor beta chains from one sample sequenced in a study of monozygotic twins with cystic fibrosis. Data came from immunoSEQ multiplex PCR; TCRdb stores just in-frame clones and leaves some out. The sample holds about 35,000 clones, approximately 67% seen once. What was sequenced was blood. The receptors here all came from a girl between 10 and 17 years old with cystic fibrosis.

V is TRBV7-2 and J is TRBJ1-4; D not certain. CDR3 length: 17 amino acids. Trimming shortened V by 3 bases and J by 0 bases, and 14 bases separated the two germline ends. Germline CDR1 is SGHTA and CDR2 is FQGNSA. CDR3 amino acids: CASSLLGTAATNEKLFF. CDR3 bases: TGTGCCAGCAGCTTGCTTGGAACAGCTGCAACTAATGAAAAACTGTTTTTT.

The V call is TRBV11-2, the J call TRBJ2-7; D is uncertain. The CDR3 contains 13 residues. The V gene's germline CDR1 is SGHAT and CDR2 FQNNGV. The V end was cut by 1 base, the J end by 0 bases, with 4 bases between. The CDR3 reads CASSLGGSYEQYV. The DNA of the CDR3 is TGTGCCAGCAGCTTAGGTGGCTCCTACGAGCAGTACGTC.

The V and J genes are TRBV29-1 and TRBJ2-1, with D perhaps matching TRBD1 or TRBD2 (6 bases each). Germline CDR1 and CDR2: SQVTM and ANQGSEA. This CDR3 is 14 amino acids long. With 7 bases removed from V and 6 bases from J, the gap between germline ends came to 19 bases. CDR3 DNA: TGCAGCGCCAAAGGGGGGTTTTGGGTCAATGAGCAGTTCTTC. This codes for CSAKGGFWVNEQFF.

The chain's CDR3 is CASSFVTNTDTQYF. The CDR3 DNA sequence: TGTGCCAGCAGCTTCGTGACAAACACAGATACGCAGTATTTT. The V call is TRBV11-2, the J call TRBJ2-3; D unclear. Germline V gives CDR1 SGHAT, CDR2 FQNNGV. Between the trimmed V and J ends, which lost 3 bases and 2 bases, there was a span of 9 bases. The CDR3 covers 14 residues.

The J gene is TRBJ1-1, the V gene TRBV7-2, with unresolved D. In germline, CDR1 is SGHTA, CDR2 FQGNSA. V was pared by 2 bases and J by 3 bases, with 7 bases between. This CDR3 has 13 residues. The CDR3 coding sequence is TGTGCCAGCAGCTTAAACGCGTACACTGAAGCTTTCTTT. Translated, it gives CASSLNAYTEAFF.

The chain employs TRBV5-1 and TRBJ2-1, with a weak D call TRBD1 (6 bases). Germline V gives CDR1 SGHRS, CDR2 YFSETQ. CDR3 size: 14 residues. V lost 0 bases, J lost 7 bases, and 11 bases lay in between. CDR3 coding DNA: TGCGCCAGCAGCTTGGCCATTCAGGGGAATGAGCAGTTCTTC. Translating it yields CASSLAIQGNEQFF.

This chain joins TRBV18 and TRBJ2-7; TRBD1 is a possible D gene (6 bases). The CDR3 is 13 residues long. With 3 bases removed from V and 3 bases from J, the gap between germline ends came to 9 bases. From germline, CDR1 is KGHSH and CDR2 LQKENI. CDR3 DNA sequence: TGTGCCAGCTCACCCGGGACAAACTACGAGCAGTACTTC. Residues: CASSPGTNYEQYF.

CDR3 in amino acids: CASSQESMGPSTGELFF. CDR3 nucleotide sequence: TGTGCCAGCAGCCAAGAAAGTATGGGCCCGTCCACCGGGGAGCTGTTTTTT. The chain is built from TRBV14 and TRBJ2-2; D is undetermined. The V gene lost 0 bases and the J gene lost 4 bases, with 15 bases spanning the gap. Germline assignment: CDR1 SGHDN and CDR2 FVKESK. This CDR3 contains 17 residues.

The rearrangement links TRBV5-1 to TRBJ1-1; maybe TRBD1 (5 bases). CDR1 is SGHRS and CDR2 is YFSETQ in the germline V gene. V lost 0 bases, J lost 3 bases, and 9 bases lay in between. This CDR3 region has 14 residues. CDR3 loop: CASSLVGGDTEAFF. In nucleotides, the CDR3 is TGCGCCAGCAGCTTGGTCGGGGGAGACACTGAAGCTTTCTTT.

The gene calls are TRBV6-5 and TRBJ1-2, with D unresolved. Germline CDR1 is MNHEY and CDR2 is SVGAGI. The germline V and J ends were trimmed by 4 bases and 1 base, with 10 bases remaining between them. The length of the CDR3 is 14 residues. In nucleotides, the CDR3 is TGTGCCAGCAGTTTGGCTAAAGTTAACTATGGCTACACCTTC. Translation: CASSLAKVNYGYTF.

The gene calls are TRBV19 and TRBJ1-1, with D possibly being TRBD1 (5 bases). Deletions cut 1 base from V and 0 bases from J, with 12 bases between. This CDR3 is 16 amino acids long. CDR1 and CDR2 (germline): LNHDA, SQIVND (reference sequence). The CDR3 region has the DNA TGTGCCAGTAGTATAGCTGGCAGGGTTATGAACACTGAAGCTTTCTTT. Translating gives CASSIAGRVMNTEAFF.

V usage is TRBV18 and J usage is TRBJ2-2; no definite D call. V lost 2 bases and J lost 6, with 13 bases in between. Germline V gives CDR1 KGHSH, CDR2 LQKENI. The CDR3 sequence is 15 residues long. The CDR3 region is CASSPFASFAGELFF. For the CDR3, the DNA is TGTGCCAGCTCACCATTTGCGAGTTTCGCCGGGGAGCTGTTTTTT.

The sample holds a few counts of this clone. The genes are TRBV10-3 and TRBJ2-7; the D gene is possibly TRBD1 (6 bases). V dropped 7 bases and J dropped 0 bases, with 7 bases sitting between them. The CDR3 is 12 residues long. CDR1 is ENHRY and CDR2 is SYGVKD in the germline V gene. The CDR3 bases are TGTGCCATCATGGACAGCTCCTACGAGCAGTACTTC. It encodes CAIMDSSYEQYF.

This clone was detected only a few times. In DNA, the CDR3 is TGTGCCAGCAGCCCTGGGGGTGCCTCGGGTGGGGAGCTGTTTTTT. Its translation: CASSPGGASGGELFF. The rearrangement joins TRBV11-2 to TRBJ2-2; D may match TRBD1 or TRBD2 (5 bases each). The V and J ends lost 5 bases and 8 bases respectively, with 18 bases between them. The CDR3 spans 15 residues. Germline V lookup: CDR1 SGHAT, CDR2 FQNNGV.

The rearrangement uses TRBV28 and TRBJ1-2; perhaps TRBD1 as D (6 bases). CDR1 MDHEN and CDR2 SYDVKM come from the germline V gene. The CDR3 is 13 residues long. V gave up 6 bases and J gave up 4 bases, with 12 bases separating them. CDR3 residues: CASRWDTTYGYTF. DNA of the CDR3: TGTGCCAGCAGGTGGGACACCACCTATGGCTACACCTTC.

The chain joins TRBV7-2 to TRBJ1-1; unclear D gene. The length of the CDR3 is 12 residues. V gave up 4 bases and J gave up 0 bases, with 3 bases separating them. Germline CDR1 SGHTA, CDR2 FQGNSA. CDR3 loop: CASSYLNTEAFF. CDR3 bases: TGTGCCAGCAGCTATTTGAACACTGAAGCTTTCTTT.

This chain uses TRBV25-1 with TRBJ1-2; D is ambiguous. The CDR3 sequence is 13 residues long. Trimming removed 5 bases at V and 4 bases at J, with 11 bases between. Per germline, CDR1 MGHDK and CDR2 SYGVNS. The chain's CDR3 is CASSPTVSYGYTF. The CDR3, as DNA: TGTGCCAGCAGTCCGACGGTCTCCTATGGCTACACCTTC.